These T cell receptor beta chains were read from a single sample in a study of blood T cells in healthy people across ages. TCRdb re-called the 5' RACE reads with MiXCR, one entry per CDR3 protein. This table has hundreds of thousands of distinct CDR3 sequences, around 40% appearing once. The source material was blood. The receptors here all came from an older woman in good health. Both conserved end residues are part of each CDR3. The D gene is left open where the match is weak. Rows give clone size only sometimes, using once, few, many, or a class for an expanded clone.

d_call	clone_size	v_call	j_call	cdr3_length	cdr3_nt	cdr3_aa
.	few	TRBV28	TRBJ1-5	15	TGTGCCAGCAGTTTTGCGCAGGGAAGCAATCAGCCCCAGCATTTT	CASSFAQGSNQPQHF
TRBD2	.	TRBV15	TRBJ2-1	16	TGTGCCACCAGCAGAGTTTCGCTAGCGGGAGACAATGAGCAGTTCTTC	CATSRVSLAGDNEQFF
TRBD1	few	TRBV29-1	TRBJ1-5	13	TGCAGCGCTGGGACAGGGCTCAATCAGCCCCAGCATTTT	CSAGTGLNQPQHF
.	.	TRBV12-5	TRBJ2-7	14	TGTGCTAGTGATCTAGGGGGGGGAGGCTACGAGCAGTACTTC	CASDLGGGGYEQYF
.	few	TRBV27	TRBJ2-7	11	TGTGCCACCGCCAGCTCCTACGAGCAGTACTTC	CATASSYEQYF
.	.	TRBV29-1	TRBJ2-1	17	TGCAGCGTTCTAACTAACCCCCTAGGTACGAGGGACAATGAGCAGTTCTTC	CSVLTNPLGTRDNEQFF
TRBD1	few	TRBV20-1	TRBJ2-3	15	TGCAGTGCTACCAACGGGACAGGGAGACCGGATACGCAGTATTTT	CSATNGTGRPDTQYF
TRBD1	few	TRBV11-3	TRBJ2-1	15	TGTGCCAGCGGGCCGGGACAGGGGGCTGTAGATGAGCAGTTCTTC	CASGPGQGAVDEQFF
.	few	TRBV19	TRBJ1-6	14	TGTGCCAGTAGCTCCATGACGGTACGGTCACCCCTCCACTTT	CASSSMTVRSPLHF
.	few	TRBV6-6	TRBJ2-4	15	TGTGCCAGCAGCCAGTCGTCGCAGAGCAAAAACATTCAGTACTTC	CASSQSSQSKNIQYF
.	few	TRBV20-1	TRBJ2-3	15	TGCAGTGCTAGTCGCGTGGGGGGCCGGAAAGATACGCAGTATTTT	CSASRVGGRKDTQYF
TRBD1	.	TRBV12-3/TRBV12-4	TRBJ2-3	13	TGTGCCAGCGGTCAGGGGGCAACAGATATGCAGTATTTT	CASGQGATDMQYF
TRBD1	.	TRBV7-9	TRBJ1-2	18	TGTGCCAACAGCTTAGCGGGACAGGGGGCGAGTCAATACTATGGCCACACCTTC	CANSLAGQGASQYYGHTF
TRBD2	.	TRBV20-1	TRBJ2-1	15	TGCAGTGCTAGAGCGGCGAGCGGGGGGCACAATGAGCAGTTCTTC	CSARAASGGHNEQFF
TRBD2	many	TRBV29-1	TRBJ2-7	14	TGCAGCGTCCGACGCCTAGCGGGGGTGCGAGAGCAGTACTTC	CSVRRLAGVREQYF
TRBD1	.	TRBV4-3	TRBJ2-7	17	TGCGCCAGCAGCCAGCTCACCGGGACAGGGGGCTCCTACGAGCAGTACTTC	CASSQLTGTGGSYEQYF
.	.	TRBV15	TRBJ1-2	13	TGTGCCACCAGCAGAGCAACAGACTATGGCTACACCTTC	CATSRATDYGYTF
.	few	TRBV25-1	TRBJ2-4	17	TGTGCCAGCATTGGGTTCGAGCAACGTTCAGCCAAAAACATTCAGTACTTC	CASIGFEQRSAKNIQYF
.	.	TRBV20-1	TRBJ2-7	12	TGCAGTGCTATCGGGTCCGTCTACGAGCAGTACTTC	CSAIGSVYEQYF
.	.	TRBV12-3/TRBV12-4	TRBJ1-2	13	TGTGCCAGCAGCATTGACAGGTTCTATGGCTACACCTTC	CASSIDRFYGYTF
TRBD2	few	TRBV6-4	TRBJ2-7	12	TGTGCCAGCAGTTCCACTAGCGGCGAGCAGTACTTC	CASSSTSGEQYF
.	.	TRBV2	TRBJ1-2	14	TGTGCCAGCAGTGGGCAGGGATCCGACTATGGCTACACCTTC	CASSGQGSDYGYTF
TRBD2	many	TRBV13	TRBJ2-7	15	TGTGCCAGCAGCTTAGAGGGACTAGCGGGTTACGAGCAGTACTTC	CASSLEGLAGYEQYF
.	few	TRBV29-1	TRBJ1-3	14	TGCAGCGTGCCCGTGGGGGCCTCTGGAAACACCATATATTTT	CSVPVGASGNTIYF
.	.	TRBV28	TRBJ2-1	13	TGTGCCAGCAGTTTAATATCCCGCGATGAGCAGTTCTTC	CASSLISRDEQFF
TRBD2	.	TRBV9	TRBJ2-7	15	TGTGCCAGCAGCGCTGCGGGGGTCCCCTACAATGAGCAGTACTTC	CASSAAGVPYNEQYF
.	once	TRBV20-1	TRBJ1-5	15	TGCAGTGCTAGAGGGGGGAGCCATAGCAATCAGCCCCAGCATTTT	CSARGGSHSNQPQHF
.	few	TRBV5-1	TRBJ2-7	14	TGCGCCAGCAGCTTGGAAGGGGGAATCTACGAGCAGTACTTC	CASSLEGGIYEQYF
.	.	TRBV11-3	TRBJ2-1	11	TGTGCCAGCAGCGCGGAACATGAGCAGTTCTTC	CASSAEHEQFF
.	.	TRBV9	TRBJ1-2	11	TGTGCCACCAGTTCGAACTATGGCTACACCTTC	CATSSNYGYTF
.	once	TRBV29-1	TRBJ2-2	16	TGCAGCGTTTTCATCGGCTCGGGGCGGTACACCGGGGAGCTGTTTTTT	CSVFIGSGRYTGELFF
.	.	TRBV7-3	TRBJ2-3	13	TGTGCCAGCAGCTTAAGTGGGTGGGATACGCAGTATTTT	CASSLSGWDTQYF
TRBD2	once	TRBV20-1	TRBJ2-3	14	TGCAGTGCTAGTTTCCGGGGGGGCCCAGATACGCAGTATTTT	CSASFRGGPDTQYF
.	.	TRBV7-9	TRBJ2-3	16	TGTGCCAGCAGCCCTCGGACTGCTTTTGGCACAGATACGCAGTATTTT	CASSPRTAFGTDTQYF
TRBD2	.	TRBV6-1	TRBJ2-2	17	TGTGCCAGCAGAAATCACCCGGGGGGAGCGAACACCGGGGAGCTGTTTTTT	CASRNHPGGANTGELFF
.	.	TRBV9	TRBJ1-3	15	TGTGCCAGCAGCGCTAGACAGGTGGCTGGAAACACCATATATTTT	CASSARQVAGNTIYF
.	few	TRBV7-9	TRBJ1-1	12	TGTGCCAGCAGCCCTGAGAACACTGAAGCTTTCTTT	CASSPENTEAFF
TRBD1	.	TRBV6-1	TRBJ1-4	14	TGTGCCAGCAGTGAGGGGACAGCTAATGAAAAACTGTTTTTT	CASSEGTANEKLFF
TRBD1	many	TRBV20-1	TRBJ2-1	15	TGCAGTGCTACGCCAGACAGGGGGCGAACGGATGAGCAGTTCTTC	CSATPDRGRTDEQFF
TRBD1	.	TRBV20-1	TRBJ1-5	14	TGCAGTGCTAAACAACAGGGGTCACGGCAGCCCCAGCATTTT	CSAKQQGSRQPQHF
.	few	TRBV2	TRBJ2-5	14	TGTGCCAGCAGCAGCAACGGGGGCCGGGAGACCCAGTACTTC	CASSSNGGRETQYF
.	.	TRBV21-1	TRBJ2-3	14	TGTGCCAGCAGCAACAAAACTAGCACAGATACGCAGTATTTT	CASSNKTSTDTQYF
.	.	TRBV30	TRBJ1-5	15	TGTGCCTGGAGTGGGCCAGGGCCGAGCAATCAGCCCCAGCATTTT	CAWSGPGPSNQPQHF
.	few	TRBV28	TRBJ1-4	16	TGTGCCAGCGCCCCAAGCTGGGCAGGGGTCGGCGAAAAACTGTTTTTT	CASAPSWAGVGEKLFF
TRBD2	.	TRBV18	TRBJ2-3	14	TGCGCCAGCTCACTCTGGGACTACCAAGATACGCAGTATTTT	CASSLWDYQDTQYF
.	.	TRBV6-5	TRBJ2-3	12	TGTGCCAGCAGTTACAATGGCCGCCGGCAGTATTTT	CASSYNGRRQYF
.	.	TRBV20-1	TRBJ2-2	16	TGCAGTGCAATGAGGCAGAAAGGGCCCAACACCGGGGAGCTGTTTTTT	CSAMRQKGPNTGELFF
.	.	TRBV7-2	TRBJ1-2	13	TGTGCCAGCAGCGTAGGGGTGGGTTATGGCTACACCTTC	CASSVGVGYGYTF
TRBD2	many	TRBV20-1	TRBJ2-3	15	TGCAGTGCTAGAGGACTAGCGGGCCGCACAGATACGCAGTATTTT	CSARGLAGRTDTQYF
.	few	TRBV14	TRBJ2-7	15	TGTGCCAGCAGCCAACAGGGCCTCCCCCTCTACGAGCAGTACTTC	CASSQQGLPLYEQYF
.	.	TRBV29-1	TRBJ1-1	13	TGCAGCGTTGCCCCGGGGACCAACACTGAAGCTTTCTTT	CSVAPGTNTEAFF
.	.	TRBV4-2	TRBJ2-7	15	TGTGCCAGCAGCCAAGATCCCGGGGATCACTACGAGCAGTACTTC	CASSQDPGDHYEQYF